A single T cell receptor (beta chain) is shown here with its context. Sequence at one end of the junction differs from germline and may be a read error. This sample was included in a study of technical replicates of blood from a few donors. CDR1 is MNHNY, CDR2 SVGAGI, per germline (reference sequence). The length of the CDR3 is 15 residues. Sequencing used immunoSEQ multiplex PCR; TCRdb keeps in-frame clones, though not all of them. The sample includes roughly 71,000 clones, roughly 92% seen only once; the top ten take about 0.39%. The chain employs TRBV6-6 and TRBJ2-7; TRBD2 agrees at 7 bases. The receptor comes from a human donor in good health. Source material: T cells isolated from PBMCs. CDR3 DNA: TGTGCCAGCAGTTACCCCGGGGGGACCTCCCACGAGCAGTACTTC. As protein: CASSYPGGTSHEQYF.